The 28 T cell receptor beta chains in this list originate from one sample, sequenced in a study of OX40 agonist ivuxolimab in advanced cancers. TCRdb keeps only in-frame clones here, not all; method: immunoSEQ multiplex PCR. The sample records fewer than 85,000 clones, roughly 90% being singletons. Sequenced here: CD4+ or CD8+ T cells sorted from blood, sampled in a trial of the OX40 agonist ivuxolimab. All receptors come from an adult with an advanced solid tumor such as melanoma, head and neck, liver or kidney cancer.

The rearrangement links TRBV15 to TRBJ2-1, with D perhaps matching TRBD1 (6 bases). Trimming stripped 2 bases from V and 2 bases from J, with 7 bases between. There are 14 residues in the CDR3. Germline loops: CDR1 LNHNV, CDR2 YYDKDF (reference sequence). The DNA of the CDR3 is TGTGCCACCAGCAGACAGGGGCCCTACAATGAGCAGTTCTTC. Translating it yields CATSRQGPYNEQFF.

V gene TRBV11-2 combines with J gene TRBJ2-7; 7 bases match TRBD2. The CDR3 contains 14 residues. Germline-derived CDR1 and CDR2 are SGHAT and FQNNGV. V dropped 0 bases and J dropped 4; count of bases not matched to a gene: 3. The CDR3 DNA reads TGTGCCAGCAGCTTAGAGCGGGGGATTTACGAGCAGTACTTC. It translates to CASSLERGIYEQYF.

This chain's CDR3 is CASSTQVNTEAFF. In nucleotides, the CDR3 is TGTGCCAGTAGCACACAGGTGAACACTGAAGCTTTCTTT. This chain connects TRBV19 to TRBJ1-1, with a tentative D call TRBD1 (5 bases). The CDR3 totals 13 residues. V lost 6 bases and J 0 bases, leaving 8 bases between the germline ends. Germline V gene data show CDR1 as LNHDA and CDR2 as SQIVND (reference sequence).

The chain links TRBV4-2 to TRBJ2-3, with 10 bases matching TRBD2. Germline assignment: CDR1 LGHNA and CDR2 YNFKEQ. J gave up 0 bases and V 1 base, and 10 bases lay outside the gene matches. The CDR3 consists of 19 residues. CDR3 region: CASSQASGGAPGSTDTQYF. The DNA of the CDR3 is TGTGCCAGCAGCCAAGCCAGCGGGGGGGCACCGGGAAGCACAGATACGCAGTATTTT.

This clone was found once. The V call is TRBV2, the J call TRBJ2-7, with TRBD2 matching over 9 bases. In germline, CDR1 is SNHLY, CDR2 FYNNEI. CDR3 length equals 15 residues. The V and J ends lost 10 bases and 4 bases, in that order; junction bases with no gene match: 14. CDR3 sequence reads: CATTSRLAGLYEQYF. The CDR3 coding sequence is TGTGCCACCACGAGCCGCCTAGCGGGGCTATACGAGCAGTACTTC. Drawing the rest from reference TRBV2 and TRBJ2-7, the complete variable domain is EPEVTQTPSHQVTQMGQEVILRCVPISNHLYFYWYRQILGQKVEFLVSFYNNEISEKSEIFDDQFSVERPDGSNFTLKIRSTKLEDSAMYFCATTSRLAGLYEQYFGPGTRLTVT.

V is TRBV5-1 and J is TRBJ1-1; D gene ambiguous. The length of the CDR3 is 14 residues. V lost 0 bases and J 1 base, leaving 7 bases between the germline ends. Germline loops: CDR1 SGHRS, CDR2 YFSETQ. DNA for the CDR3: TGCGCCAGCAGCTTGGGGGTCGAGAACACTGAAGCTTTCTTT. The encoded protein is CASSLGVENTEAFF.

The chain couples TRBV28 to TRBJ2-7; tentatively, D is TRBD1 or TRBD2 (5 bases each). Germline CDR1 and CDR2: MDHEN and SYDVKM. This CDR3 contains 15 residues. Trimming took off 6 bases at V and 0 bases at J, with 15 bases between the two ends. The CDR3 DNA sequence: TGTGCCAGCAGATCTCCGGGGCCCAGCTCCTACGAGCAGTACTTC. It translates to CASRSPGPSSYEQYF.

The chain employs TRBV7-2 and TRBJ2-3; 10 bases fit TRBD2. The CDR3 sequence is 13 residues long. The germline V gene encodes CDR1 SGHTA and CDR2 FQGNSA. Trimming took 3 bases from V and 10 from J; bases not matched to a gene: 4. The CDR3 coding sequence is TGTGCCAGCAGCTTGGTAGCGGGAGGCCCGCAGTATTTT. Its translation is CASSLVAGGPQYF.

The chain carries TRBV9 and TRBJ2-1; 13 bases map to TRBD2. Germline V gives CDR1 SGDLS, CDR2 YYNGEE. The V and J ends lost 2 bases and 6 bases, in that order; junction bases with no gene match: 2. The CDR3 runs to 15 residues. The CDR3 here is CASSVRTSGSNEQFF. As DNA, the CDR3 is TGTGCCAGCAGCGTCCGGACTAGCGGGAGCAATGAGCAGTTCTTC.

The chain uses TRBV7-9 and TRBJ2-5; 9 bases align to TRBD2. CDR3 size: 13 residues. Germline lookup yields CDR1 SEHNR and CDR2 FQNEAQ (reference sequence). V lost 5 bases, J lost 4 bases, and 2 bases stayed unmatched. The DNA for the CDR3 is TGTGCCAGCAGCCGCGGGGGGGCAGAGACCCAGTACTTC. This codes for CASSRGGAETQYF. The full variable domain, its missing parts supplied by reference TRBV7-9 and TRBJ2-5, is DTGVSQNPRHKITKRGQNVTFRCDPISEHNRLYWYRQTLGQGPEFLTYFQNEAQLEKSRLLSDRFSAERPKGSFSTLEIQRTEQGDSAMYLCASSRGGAETQYFGPGTRLLVL.

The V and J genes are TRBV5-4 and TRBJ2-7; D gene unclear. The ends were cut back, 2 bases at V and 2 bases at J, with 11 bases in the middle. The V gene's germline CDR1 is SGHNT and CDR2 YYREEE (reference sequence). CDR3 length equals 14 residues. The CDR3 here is CASSLAGVAYEQYF. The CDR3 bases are TGTGCCAGCAGCTTAGCAGGAGTAGCCTACGAGCAGTACTTC. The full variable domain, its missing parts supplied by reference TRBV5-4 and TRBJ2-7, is ETGVTQSPTHLIKTRGQQVTLRCSSQSGHNTVSWYQQALGQGPQFIFQYYREEENGRGNFPPRFSGLQFPNYSSELNVNALELDDSALYLCASSLAGVAYEQYFGPGTRLTVT.

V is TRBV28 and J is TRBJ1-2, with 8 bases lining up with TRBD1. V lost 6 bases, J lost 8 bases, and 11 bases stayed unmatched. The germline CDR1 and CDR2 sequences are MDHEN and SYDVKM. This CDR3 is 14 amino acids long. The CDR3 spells CASRTAGGLVGYTF. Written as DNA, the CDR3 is TGTGCCAGCAGAACGGCAGGGGGCTTGGTCGGCTACACCTTC.

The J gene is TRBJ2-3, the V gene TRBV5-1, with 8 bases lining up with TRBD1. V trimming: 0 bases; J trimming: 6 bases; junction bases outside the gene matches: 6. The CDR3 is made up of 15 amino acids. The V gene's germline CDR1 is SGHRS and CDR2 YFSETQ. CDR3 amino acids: CASSLEQGGTDTQYF. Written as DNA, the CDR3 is TGCGCCAGCAGCTTGGAACAGGGGGGAACGGATACGCAGTATTTT.

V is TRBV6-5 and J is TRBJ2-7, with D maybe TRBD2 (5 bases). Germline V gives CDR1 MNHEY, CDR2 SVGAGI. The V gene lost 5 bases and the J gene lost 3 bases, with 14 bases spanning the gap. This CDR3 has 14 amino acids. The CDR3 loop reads CASSEEDGDYEQYF. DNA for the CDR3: TGTGCCAGCAGTGAAGAGGACGGGGACTACGAGCAGTACTTC.

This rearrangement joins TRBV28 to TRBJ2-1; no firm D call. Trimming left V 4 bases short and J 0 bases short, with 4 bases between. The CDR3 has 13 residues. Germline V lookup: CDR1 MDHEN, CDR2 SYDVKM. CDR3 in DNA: TGTGCCAGCAGTTCGTTCTCCTACAATGAGCAGTTCTTC. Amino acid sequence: CASSSFSYNEQFF.

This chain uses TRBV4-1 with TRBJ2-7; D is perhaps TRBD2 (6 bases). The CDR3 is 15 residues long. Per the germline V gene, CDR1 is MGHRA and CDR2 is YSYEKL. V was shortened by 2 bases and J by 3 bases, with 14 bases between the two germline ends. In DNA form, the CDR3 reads TGCGCCAGCAGCCAACAGGTTCTTAGCGGCTACGAGCAGTACTTC. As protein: CASSQQVLSGYEQYF.

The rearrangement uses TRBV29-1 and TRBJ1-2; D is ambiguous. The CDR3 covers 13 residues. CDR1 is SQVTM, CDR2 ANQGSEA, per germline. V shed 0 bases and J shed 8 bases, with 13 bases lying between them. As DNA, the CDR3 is TGCAGCGTTGAAGATTCTACCTCTGCCGGCTACACCTTC. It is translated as CSVEDSTSAGYTF.

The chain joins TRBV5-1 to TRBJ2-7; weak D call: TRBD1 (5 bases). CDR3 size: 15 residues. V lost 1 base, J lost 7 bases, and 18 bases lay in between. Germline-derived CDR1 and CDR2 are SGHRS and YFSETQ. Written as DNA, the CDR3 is TGCGCCAGCAGCTTGCCACAGGTAGGGTCGTGGGAGCAGTACTTC. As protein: CASSLPQVGSWEQYF.

This CDR3 reads CASSKGPQGTQYF. Written as DNA, the CDR3 is TGTGCCAGCAGCAAAGGGCCACAGGGGACCCAGTACTTC. J is TRBJ2-5 and V is TRBV21-1; whether TRBD1, the table's D call, matches the DNA was not checked. TRBV21-1 is annotated as a pseudogene. This CDR3 spans 13 amino acids.

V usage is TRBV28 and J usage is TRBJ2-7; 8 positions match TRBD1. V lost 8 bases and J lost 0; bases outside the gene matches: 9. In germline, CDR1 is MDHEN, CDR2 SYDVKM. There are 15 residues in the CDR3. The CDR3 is CASSSPRGLSYEQYF. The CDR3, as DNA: TGTGCCAGCTCGTCACCCAGGGGGCTCTCCTACGAGCAGTACTTC.

DNA of the CDR3: TGTGCCAGCGGACAGCCCTATGGCTACACCTTC. Its translation is CASGQPYGYTF. J is TRBJ1-2 and V is TRBV6-1; possibly TRBD1 for D (6 bases). V was cut by 8 bases and J by 4 bases, with 8 bases left in between. Germline values: CDR1 MNHNS, CDR2 SASEGT. CDR3 size: 11 residues.

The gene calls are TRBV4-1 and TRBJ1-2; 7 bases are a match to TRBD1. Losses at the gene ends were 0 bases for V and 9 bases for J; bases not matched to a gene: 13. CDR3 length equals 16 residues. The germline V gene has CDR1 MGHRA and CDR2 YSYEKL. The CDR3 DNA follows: TGCGCCAGCAGCCAAGATCTAGAGGTACAGGGGATTAGCTACACCTTC. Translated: CASSQDLEVQGISYTF.

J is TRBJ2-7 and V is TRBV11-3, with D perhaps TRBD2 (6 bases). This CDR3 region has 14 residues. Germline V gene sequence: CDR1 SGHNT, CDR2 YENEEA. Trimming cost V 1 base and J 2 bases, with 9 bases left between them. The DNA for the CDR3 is TGTGCCAGCAGCTTAGTAGAGCGGGCCTACGAGCAGTACTTC. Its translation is CASSLVERAYEQYF.

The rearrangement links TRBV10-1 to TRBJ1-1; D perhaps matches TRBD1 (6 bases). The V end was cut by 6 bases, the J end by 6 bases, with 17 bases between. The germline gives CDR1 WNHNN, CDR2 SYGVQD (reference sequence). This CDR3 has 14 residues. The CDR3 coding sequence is TGCGCCAGCAGCCCGGGACACGCTGGCGCTGAAGCTTTCTTT. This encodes CASSPGHAGAEAFF.

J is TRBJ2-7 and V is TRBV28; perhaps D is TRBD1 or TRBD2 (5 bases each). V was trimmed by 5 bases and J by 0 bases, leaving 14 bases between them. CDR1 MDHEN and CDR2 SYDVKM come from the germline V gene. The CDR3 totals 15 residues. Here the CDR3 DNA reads TGTGCCAGCAGTCCCGGGACGCCCCTCTCCTACGAGCAGTACTTC. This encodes CASSPGTPLSYEQYF.

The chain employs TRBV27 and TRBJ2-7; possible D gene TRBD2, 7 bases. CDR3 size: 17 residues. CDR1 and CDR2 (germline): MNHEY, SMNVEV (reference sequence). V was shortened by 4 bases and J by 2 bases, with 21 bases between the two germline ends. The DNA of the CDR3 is TGTGCCAGCAGTTCGCTGGGGGGGGCCAGGGGAACCTACGAGCAGTACTTC. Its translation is CASSSLGGARGTYEQYF.

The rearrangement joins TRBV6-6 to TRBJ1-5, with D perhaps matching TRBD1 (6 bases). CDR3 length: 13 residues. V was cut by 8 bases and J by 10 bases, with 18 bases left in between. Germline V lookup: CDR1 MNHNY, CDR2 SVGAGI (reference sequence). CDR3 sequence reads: CASVSSSGVPQHF. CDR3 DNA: TGTGCCAGCGTCTCCTCTTCAGGGGTCCCCCAGCATTTT.

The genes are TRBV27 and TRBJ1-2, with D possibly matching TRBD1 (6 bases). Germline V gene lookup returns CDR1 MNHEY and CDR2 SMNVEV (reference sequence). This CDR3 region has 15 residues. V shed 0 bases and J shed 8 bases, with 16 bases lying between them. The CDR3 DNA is TGTGCCAGCAGTTTATCATGGGGGGGCCCGGGAGGCTACACCTTC. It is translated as CASSLSWGGPGGYTF.